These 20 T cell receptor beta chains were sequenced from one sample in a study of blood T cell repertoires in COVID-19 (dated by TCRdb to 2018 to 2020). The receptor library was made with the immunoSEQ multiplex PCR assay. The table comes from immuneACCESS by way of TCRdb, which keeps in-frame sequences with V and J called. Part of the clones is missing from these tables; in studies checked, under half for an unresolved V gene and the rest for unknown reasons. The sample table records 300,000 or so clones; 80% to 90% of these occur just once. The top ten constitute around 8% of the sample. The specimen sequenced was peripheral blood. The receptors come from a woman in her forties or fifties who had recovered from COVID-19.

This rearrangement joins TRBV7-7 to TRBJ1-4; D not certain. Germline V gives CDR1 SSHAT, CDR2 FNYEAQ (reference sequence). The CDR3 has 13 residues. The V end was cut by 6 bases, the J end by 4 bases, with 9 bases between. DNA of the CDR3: TGTGCCAGCAGTTACAGCCTTAATGAAAAACTGTTTTTT. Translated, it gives CASSYSLNEKLFF. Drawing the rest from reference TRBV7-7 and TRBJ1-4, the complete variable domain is GAGVSQSPRYKVTKRGQDVTLRCDPISSHATLYWYQQALGQGPEFLTYFNYEAQPDKSGLPSDRFSAERPEGSISTLTIQRTEQRDSAMYRCASSYSLNEKLFFGSGTQLSVL.

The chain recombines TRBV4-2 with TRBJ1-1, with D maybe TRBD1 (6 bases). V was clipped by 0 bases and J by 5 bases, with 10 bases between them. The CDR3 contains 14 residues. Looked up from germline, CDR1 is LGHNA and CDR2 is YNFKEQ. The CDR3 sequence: CASSQESRGTEAFF. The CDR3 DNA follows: TGTGCCAGCAGCCAAGAGAGCAGGGGAACTGAAGCTTTCTTT.

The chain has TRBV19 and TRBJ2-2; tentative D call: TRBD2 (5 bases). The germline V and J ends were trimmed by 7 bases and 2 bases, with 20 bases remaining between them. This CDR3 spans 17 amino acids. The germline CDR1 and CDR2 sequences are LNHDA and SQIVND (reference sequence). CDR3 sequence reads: CASTRFEGLSNTGELFF. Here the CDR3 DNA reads TGTGCCAGTACTCGCTTTGAAGGACTCTCTAACACCGGGGAGCTGTTTTTT.

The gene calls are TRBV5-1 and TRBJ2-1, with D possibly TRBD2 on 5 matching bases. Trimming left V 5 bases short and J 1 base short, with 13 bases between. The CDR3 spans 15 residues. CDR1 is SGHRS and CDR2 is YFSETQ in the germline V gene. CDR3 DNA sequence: TGCGCCAGCAGTAGATCCCGAGGGTCCTACAATGAGCAGTTCTTC. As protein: CASSRSRGSYNEQFF.

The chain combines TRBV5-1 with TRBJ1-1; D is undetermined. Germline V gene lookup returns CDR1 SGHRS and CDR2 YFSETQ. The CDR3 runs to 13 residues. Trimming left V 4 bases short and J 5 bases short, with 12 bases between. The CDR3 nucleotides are TGCGCCAGCAGCATCTCCGGGAGGACTGAAGCTTTCTTT. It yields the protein CASSISGRTEAFF.

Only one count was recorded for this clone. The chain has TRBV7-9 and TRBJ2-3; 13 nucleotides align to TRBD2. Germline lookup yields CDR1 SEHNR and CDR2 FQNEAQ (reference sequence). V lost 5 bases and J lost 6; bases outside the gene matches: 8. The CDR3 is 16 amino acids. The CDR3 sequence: CASSVTSGGAMDTQYF. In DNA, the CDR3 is TGTGCCAGCAGCGTAACTAGCGGGGGGGCAATGGATACGCAGTATTTT.

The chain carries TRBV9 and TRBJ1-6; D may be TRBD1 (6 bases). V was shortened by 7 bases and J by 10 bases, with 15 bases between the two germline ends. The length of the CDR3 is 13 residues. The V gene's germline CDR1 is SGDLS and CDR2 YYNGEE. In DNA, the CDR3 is TGTGCCAGCCAGGGGCTGCTTGGGTCACCCCTCCACTTT. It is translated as CASQGLLGSPLHF.

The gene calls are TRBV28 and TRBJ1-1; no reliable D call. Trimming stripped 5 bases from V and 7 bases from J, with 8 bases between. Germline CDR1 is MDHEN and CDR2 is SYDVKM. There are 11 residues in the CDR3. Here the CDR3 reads CASSRTVEAFF. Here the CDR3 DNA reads TGTGCCAGCAGTAGGACTGTTGAAGCTTTCTTT.

The CDR3 loop reads CASRRQGEGDTQYF. DNA of the CDR3: TGTGCCAGTAGACGACAGGGGGAGGGCGATACGCAGTATTTT. The rearrangement uses TRBV19 and TRBJ2-3, with 9 bases aligning to TRBD1. The CDR3 has 14 residues. V lost 6 bases, J lost 6 bases, and 7 bases stayed unmatched. Germline V gene lookup returns CDR1 LNHDA and CDR2 SQIVND (reference sequence).

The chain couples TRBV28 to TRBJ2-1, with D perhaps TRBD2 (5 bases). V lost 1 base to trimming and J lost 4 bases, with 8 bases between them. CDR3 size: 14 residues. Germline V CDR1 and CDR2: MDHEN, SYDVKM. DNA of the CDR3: TGTGCCAGCAGTTTATTGTCGGGGTACAATGAGCAGTTCTTC. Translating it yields CASSLLSGYNEQFF.

The CDR3 loop reads CASSDGDNQPQHF. Here the CDR3 DNA reads TGTGCCAGCAGTGACGGAGACAATCAGCCCCAGCATTTT. The V gene is TRBV2, the J gene TRBJ1-5; D gene unclear. The CDR3 is 13 amino acids. Germline V gene data show CDR1 as SNHLY and CDR2 as FYNNEI. Trimming pared 3 bases from V and 3 bases from J, leaving 6 bases between.

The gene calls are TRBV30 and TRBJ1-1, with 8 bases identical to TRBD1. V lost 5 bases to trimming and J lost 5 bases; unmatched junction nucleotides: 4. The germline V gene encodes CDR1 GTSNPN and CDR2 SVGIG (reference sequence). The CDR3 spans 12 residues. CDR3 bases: TGTGCCTGGGGACAGGGAAGTACTGAAGCTTTCTTT. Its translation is CAWGQGSTEAFF.

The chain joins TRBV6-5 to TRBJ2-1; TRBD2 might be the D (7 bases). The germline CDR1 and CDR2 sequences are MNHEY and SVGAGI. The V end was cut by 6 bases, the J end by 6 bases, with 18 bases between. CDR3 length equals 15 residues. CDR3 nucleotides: TGTGCCAGCAGCTCCTTCGGGGGGCGAAGCAATGAGCAGTTCTTC. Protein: CASSSFGGRSNEQFF.

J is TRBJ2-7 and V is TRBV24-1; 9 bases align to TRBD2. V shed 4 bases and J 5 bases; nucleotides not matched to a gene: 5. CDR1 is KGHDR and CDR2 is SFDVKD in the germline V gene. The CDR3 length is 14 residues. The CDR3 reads CATSDRLAGNEQYF. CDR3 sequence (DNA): TGTGCCACCAGTGACCGGCTAGCGGGAAACGAGCAGTACTTC.

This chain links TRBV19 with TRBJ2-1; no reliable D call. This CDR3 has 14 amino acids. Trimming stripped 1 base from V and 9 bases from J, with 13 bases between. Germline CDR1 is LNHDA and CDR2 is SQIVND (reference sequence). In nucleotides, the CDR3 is TGTGCCAGTAGTATAGGGGCCGCAGCCGGTGAGCAGTTCTTC. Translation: CASSIGAAAGEQFF.

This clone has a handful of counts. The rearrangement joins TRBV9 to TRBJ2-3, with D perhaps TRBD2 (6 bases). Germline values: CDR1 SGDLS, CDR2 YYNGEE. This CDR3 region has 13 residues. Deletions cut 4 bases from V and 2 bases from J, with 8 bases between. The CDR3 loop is CASSRTNTDTQYF. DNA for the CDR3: TGTGCCAGCAGCCGGACTAACACAGATACGCAGTATTTT.

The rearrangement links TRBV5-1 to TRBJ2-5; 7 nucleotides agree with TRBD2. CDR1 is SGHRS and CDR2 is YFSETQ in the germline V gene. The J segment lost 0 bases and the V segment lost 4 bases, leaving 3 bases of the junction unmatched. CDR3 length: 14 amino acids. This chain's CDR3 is CASSKSGNQETQYF. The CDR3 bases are TGCGCCAGCAGCAAAAGCGGGAACCAAGAGACCCAGTACTTC.

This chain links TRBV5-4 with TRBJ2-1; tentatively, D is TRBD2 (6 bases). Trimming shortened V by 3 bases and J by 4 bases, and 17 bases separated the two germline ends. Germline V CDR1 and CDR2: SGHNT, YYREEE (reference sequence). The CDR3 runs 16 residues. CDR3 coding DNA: TGTGCCAGCAGCTCGCCTCCGGGACGGGAGTACAATGAGCAGTTCTTC. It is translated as CASSSPPGREYNEQFF. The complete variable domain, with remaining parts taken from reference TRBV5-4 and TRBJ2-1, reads ETGVTQSPTHLIKTRGQQVTLRCSSQSGHNTVSWYQQALGQGPQFIFQYYREEENGRGNFPPRFSGLQFPNYSSELNVNALELDDSALYLCASSSPPGREYNEQFFGPGTRLTVL.

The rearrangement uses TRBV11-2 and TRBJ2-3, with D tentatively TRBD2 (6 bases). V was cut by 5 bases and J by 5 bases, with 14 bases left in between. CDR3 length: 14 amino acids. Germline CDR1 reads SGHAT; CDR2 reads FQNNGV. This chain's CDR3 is CASSPRGGLDTQYF. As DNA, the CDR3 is TGTGCCAGCAGCCCCCGGGGAGGCCTAGATACGCAGTATTTT.

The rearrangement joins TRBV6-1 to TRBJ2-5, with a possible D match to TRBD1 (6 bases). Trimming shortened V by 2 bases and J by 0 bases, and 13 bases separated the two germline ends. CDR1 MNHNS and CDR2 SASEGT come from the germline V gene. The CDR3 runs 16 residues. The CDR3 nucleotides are TGTGCCAGCAGTGAACCCCTGGACAGTTACCAAGAGACCCAGTACTTC. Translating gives CASSEPLDSYQETQYF.